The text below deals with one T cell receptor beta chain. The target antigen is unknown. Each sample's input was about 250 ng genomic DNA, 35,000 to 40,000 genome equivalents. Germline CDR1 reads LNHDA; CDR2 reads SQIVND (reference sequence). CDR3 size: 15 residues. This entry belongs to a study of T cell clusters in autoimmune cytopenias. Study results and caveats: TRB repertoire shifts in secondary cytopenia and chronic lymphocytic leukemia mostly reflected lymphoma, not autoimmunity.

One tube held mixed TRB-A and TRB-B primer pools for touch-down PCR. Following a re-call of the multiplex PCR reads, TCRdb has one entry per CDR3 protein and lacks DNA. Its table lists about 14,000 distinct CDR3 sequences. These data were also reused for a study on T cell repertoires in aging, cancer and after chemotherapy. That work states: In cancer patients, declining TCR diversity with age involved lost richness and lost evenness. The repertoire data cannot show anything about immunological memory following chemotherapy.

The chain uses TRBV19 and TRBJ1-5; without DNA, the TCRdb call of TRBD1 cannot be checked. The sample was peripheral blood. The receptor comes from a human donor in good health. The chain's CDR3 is CASSINRDPNQPQHF.